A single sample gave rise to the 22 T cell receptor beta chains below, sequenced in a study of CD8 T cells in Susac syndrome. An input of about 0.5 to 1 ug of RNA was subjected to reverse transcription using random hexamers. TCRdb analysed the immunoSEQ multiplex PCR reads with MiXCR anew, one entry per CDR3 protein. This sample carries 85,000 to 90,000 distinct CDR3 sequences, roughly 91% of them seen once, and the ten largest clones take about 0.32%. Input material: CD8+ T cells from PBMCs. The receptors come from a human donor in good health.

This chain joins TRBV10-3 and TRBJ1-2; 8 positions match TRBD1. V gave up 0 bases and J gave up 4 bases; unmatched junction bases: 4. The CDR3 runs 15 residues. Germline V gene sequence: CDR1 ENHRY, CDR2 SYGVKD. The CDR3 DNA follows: TGTGCCATCAGTGAGTCGATTCAGGGGGCCTATGGCTACACCTTC. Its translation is CAISESIQGAYGYTF.

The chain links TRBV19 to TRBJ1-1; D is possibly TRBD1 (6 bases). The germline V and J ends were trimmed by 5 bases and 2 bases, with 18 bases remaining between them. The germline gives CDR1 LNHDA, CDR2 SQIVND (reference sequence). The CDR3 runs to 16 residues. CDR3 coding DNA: TGTGCCAGTAGTCCGTGGCGAGGGGGGTACAACACTGAAGCTTTCTTT. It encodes CASSPWRGGYNTEAFF.

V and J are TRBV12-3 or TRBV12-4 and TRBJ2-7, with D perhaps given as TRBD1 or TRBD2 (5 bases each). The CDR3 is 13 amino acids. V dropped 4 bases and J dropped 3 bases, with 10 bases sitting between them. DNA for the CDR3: TGTGCCAGCAGTTGGGGGACCGGCTACGAGCAGTACTTC. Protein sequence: CASSWGTGYEQYF.

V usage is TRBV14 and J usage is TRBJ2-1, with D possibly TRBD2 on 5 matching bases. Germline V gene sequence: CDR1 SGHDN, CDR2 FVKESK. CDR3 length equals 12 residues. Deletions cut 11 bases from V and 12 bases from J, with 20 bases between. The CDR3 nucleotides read TGTGCCTCGGCGGGTGGGTTCCTAAGGCAGTTCTTC. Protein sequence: CASAGGFLRQFF.

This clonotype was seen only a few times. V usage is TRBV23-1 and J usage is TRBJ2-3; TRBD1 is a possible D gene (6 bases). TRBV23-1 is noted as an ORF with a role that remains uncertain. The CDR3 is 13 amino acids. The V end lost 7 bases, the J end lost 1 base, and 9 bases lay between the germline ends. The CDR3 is CASNQGCTDTQYF. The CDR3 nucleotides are TGCGCCAGCAATCAGGGGTGCACAGATACGCAGTATTTT.

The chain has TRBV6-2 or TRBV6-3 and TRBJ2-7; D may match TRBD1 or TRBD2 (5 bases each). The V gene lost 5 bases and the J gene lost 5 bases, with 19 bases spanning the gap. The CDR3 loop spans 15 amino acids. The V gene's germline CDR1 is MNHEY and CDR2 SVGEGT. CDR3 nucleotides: TGTGCCAGCAGTCTCCGCCAGGGAGAGTTACACGAGCAGTACTTC. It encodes CASSLRQGELHEQYF.

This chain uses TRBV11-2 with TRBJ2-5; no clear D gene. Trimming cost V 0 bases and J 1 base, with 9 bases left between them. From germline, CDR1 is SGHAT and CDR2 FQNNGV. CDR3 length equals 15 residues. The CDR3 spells CASSLEAASQETQYF. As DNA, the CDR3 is TGTGCCAGCAGCTTAGAGGCAGCCAGCCAAGAGACCCAGTACTTC.

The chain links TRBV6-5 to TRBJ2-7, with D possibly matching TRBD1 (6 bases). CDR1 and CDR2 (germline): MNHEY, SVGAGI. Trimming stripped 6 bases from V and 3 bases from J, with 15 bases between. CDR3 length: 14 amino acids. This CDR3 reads CASRPNRVYYEQYF. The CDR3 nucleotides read TGTGCCAGCAGACCCAACAGGGTGTACTACGAGCAGTACTTC.

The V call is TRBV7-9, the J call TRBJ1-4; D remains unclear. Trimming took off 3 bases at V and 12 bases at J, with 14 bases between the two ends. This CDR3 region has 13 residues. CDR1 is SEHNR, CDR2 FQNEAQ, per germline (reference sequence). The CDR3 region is CASSFQQSGELFF. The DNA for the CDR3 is TGTGCCAGCAGCTTCCAACAAAGTGGGGAACTGTTTTTT.

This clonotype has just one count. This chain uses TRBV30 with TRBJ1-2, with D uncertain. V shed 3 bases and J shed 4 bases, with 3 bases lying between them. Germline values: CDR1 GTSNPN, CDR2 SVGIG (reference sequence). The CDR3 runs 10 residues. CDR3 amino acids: CAWRSYGYTF. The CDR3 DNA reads TGTGCCTGGAGAAGCTATGGCTACACCTTC.

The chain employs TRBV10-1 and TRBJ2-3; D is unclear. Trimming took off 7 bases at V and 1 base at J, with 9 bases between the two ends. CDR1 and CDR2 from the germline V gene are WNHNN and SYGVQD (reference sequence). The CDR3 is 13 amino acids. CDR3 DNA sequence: TGCGCCAGCATGGGCGGCGGCACAGATACGCAGTATTTT. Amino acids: CASMGGGTDTQYF.

The CDR3 sequence is CASSQGGQGYEQYF. CDR3 DNA sequence: TGCGCCAGCAGCCAAGGGGGACAGGGGTACGAGCAGTACTTC. The V gene is TRBV4-1, the J gene TRBJ2-7; 10 bases align to TRBD1. V lost 1 base and J lost 4; bases outside the gene matches: 1. The length of the CDR3 is 14 residues. CDR1 is MGHRA, CDR2 YSYEKL, per germline.

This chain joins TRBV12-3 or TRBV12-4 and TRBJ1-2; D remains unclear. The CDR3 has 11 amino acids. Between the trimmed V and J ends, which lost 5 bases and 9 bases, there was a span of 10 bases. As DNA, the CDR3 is TGTGCCAGCAGTAATGGGGTCCGCTACACCTTC. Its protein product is CASSNGVRYTF.

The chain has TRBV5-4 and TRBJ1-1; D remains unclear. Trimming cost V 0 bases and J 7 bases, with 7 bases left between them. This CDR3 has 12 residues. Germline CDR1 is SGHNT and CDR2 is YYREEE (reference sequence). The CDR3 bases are TGTGCCAGCAGCTTGGAACAGATTGAAGCTTTCTTT. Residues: CASSLEQIEAFF.

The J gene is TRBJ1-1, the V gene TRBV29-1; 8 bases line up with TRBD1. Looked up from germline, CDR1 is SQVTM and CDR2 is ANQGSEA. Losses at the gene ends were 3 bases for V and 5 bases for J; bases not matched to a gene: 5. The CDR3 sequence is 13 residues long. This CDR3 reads CSVDGQGGTEAFF. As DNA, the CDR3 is TGCAGCGTTGACGGACAGGGAGGGACTGAAGCTTTCTTT.

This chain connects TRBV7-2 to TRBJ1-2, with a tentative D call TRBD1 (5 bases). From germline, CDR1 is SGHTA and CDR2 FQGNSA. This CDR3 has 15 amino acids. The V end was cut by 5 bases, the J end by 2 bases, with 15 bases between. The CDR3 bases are TGTGCCAGCAGCCCCCTCGGGGGGTCGAACTATGGCTACACCTTC. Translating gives CASSPLGGSNYGYTF.

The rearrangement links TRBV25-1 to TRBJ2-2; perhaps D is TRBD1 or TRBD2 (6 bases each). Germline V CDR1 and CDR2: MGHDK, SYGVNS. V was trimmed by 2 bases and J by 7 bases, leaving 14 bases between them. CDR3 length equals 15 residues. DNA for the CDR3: TGTGCCAGCAGTGAAAGGGGGGAGGCCCGCGGGGAGCTGTTTTTT. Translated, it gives CASSERGEARGELFF.

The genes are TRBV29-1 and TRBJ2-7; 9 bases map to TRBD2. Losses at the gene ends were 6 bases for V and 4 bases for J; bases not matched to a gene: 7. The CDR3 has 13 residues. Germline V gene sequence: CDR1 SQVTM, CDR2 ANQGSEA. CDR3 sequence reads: CSVGGGEGYEQYF. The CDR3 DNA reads TGCAGCGTCGGCGGGGGGGAAGGTTACGAGCAGTACTTC.

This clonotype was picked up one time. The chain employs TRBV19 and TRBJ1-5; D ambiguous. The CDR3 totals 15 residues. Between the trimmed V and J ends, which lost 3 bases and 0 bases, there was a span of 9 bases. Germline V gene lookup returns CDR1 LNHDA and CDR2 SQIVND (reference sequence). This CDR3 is CASSIFDNSNQPQHF. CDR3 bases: TGTGCCAGTAGTATCTTCGATAATAGCAATCAGCCCCAGCATTTT.

This CDR3 is CASSLGSGDSYEQYF. The CDR3, as DNA: TGTGCCAGCAGCCTGGGTAGCGGGGACTCCTACGAGCAGTACTTC. The chain uses TRBV3-1 and TRBJ2-7; 8 nucleotides agree with TRBD2. CDR1 is LGHDT, CDR2 YNNKEL, per germline (reference sequence). The CDR3 has 15 amino acids. Trimming cost V 4 bases and J 0 bases; bases outside gene matches: 5.

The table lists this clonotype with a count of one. The CDR3 sequence is CASSDGDWAEAFF. The CDR3 DNA reads as TGTGCCAGCAGTGATGGGGACTGGGCTGAAGCTTTCTTT. The rearrangement joins TRBV2 to TRBJ1-1; a possible D gene is TRBD1 (5 bases). This CDR3 is 13 amino acids long. Trimming shortened V by 3 bases and J by 6 bases, and 11 bases separated the two germline ends. The germline V gene has CDR1 SNHLY and CDR2 FYNNEI.

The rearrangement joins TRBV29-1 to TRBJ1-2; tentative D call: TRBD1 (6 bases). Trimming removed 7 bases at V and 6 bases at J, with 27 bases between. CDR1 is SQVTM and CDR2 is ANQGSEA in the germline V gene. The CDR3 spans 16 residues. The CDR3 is CSAQGSGEGPGNGYTF. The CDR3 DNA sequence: TGCAGCGCTCAAGGTTCAGGGGAGGGCCCGGGTAATGGCTACACCTTC.